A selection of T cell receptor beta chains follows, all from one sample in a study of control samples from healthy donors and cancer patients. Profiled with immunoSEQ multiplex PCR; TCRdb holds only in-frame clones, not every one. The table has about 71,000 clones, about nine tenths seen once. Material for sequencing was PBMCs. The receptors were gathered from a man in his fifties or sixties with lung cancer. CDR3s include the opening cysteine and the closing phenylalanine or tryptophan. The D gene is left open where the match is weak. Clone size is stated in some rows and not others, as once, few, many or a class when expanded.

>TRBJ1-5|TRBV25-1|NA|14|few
TGTGCCAGCAGTGAATATTCCCTCTCAGAGCCCCAGCATTTT
CASSEYSLSEPQHF
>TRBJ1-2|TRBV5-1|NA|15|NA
TGCGCCAGCAGCTTGGCCGCCAGGGGAGAGGATGGCTACACCTTC
CASSLAARGEDGYTF
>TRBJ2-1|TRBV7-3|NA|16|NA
TGTGCCAGCAGCGTCTTAGGGGGTTCCCCCTACAATGAGCAGTTCTTC
CASSVLGGSPYNEQFF
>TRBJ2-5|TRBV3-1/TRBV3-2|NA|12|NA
TGTGTCAGCAGCCTTCTCCAGGGGACCCAGTACTTC
CVSSLLQGTQYF
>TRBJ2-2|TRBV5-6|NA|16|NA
TGTGCCAGCAGCCAACTTCCCAGGAAAAACACCGGGGAGCTGTTTTTT
CASSQLPRKNTGELFF
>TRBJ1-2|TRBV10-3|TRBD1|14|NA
TGTGCCATCAGTCCGGGACAGGGGGCGTCTGGCTACACCTTC
CAISPGQGASGYTF
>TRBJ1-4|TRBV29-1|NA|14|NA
TGCAGCGTGGCCCTGACTACAACTAATGAAAAACTGTTTTTT
CSVALTTTNEKLFF
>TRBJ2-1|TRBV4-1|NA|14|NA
TGCGCCAGCAGCCAAGCACTAACCTACAATGAGCAGTTCTTC
CASSQALTYNEQFF
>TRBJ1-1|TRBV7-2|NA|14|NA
TGTGCCAGCAGCCTGGGGGGGTTCGGCACTGAAGCTTTCTTT
CASSLGGFGTEAFF
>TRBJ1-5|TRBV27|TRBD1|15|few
TGTGCCAGCAGTTTGAGTACAGGGGAGGATCAGCCCCAGCATTTT
CASSLSTGEDQPQHF
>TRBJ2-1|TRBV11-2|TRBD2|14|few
TGTGCCAGCAGCCTCGGGACTAGCGTCAATGAGCAGTTCTTC
CASSLGTSVNEQFF
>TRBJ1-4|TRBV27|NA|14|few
TGTGCCAGCAGGAGTATGGTAATTAATGAAAAACTGTTTTTT
CASRSMVINEKLFF
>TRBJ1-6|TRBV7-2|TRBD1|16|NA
TGTGCCAGCAGCTCACTCGGACAGGGAGGGGGATCACCCCTCCACTTT
CASSSLGQGGGSPLHF
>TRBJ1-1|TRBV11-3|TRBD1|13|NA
TGTGCCAGCAGCTTAGAGGGGACAGGTGAAGCTTTCTTT
CASSLEGTGEAFF
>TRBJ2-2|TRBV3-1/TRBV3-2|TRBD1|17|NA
TGTGCCAGCAGCCAAGTCTTGGGACAGGGGGGTACCGGGGAGCTGTTTTTT
CASSQVLGQGGTGELFF
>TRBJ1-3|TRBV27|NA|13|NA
TGTGCCAGCAGTTTAAGGGAAGGAAACACCATATATTTT
CASSLREGNTIYF
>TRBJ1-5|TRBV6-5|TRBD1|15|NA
TGTGCCAGCAGACCAACAACAGGGGGTAATCAGCCCCAGCATTTT
CASRPTTGGNQPQHF
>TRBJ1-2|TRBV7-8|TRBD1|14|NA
TGTGCCAGCAGCGCAACTTGGACAGGGCATGGCTACACCTTC
CASSATWTGHGYTF
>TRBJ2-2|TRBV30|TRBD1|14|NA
TGTGCCTGGAGGACAGGGTCACGGACCGGGGAGCTGTTTTTT
CAWRTGSRTGELFF
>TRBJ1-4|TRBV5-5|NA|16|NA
TGTGCCAGCAACATGGGGGGGATTGCAACTAATGAAAAACTGTTTTTT
CASNMGGIATNEKLFF
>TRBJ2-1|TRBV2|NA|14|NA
TGTGCCAGCATTATGGAGGGCCCCTACAATGAGCAGTTCTTC
CASIMEGPYNEQFF
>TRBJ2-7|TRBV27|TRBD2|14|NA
TGTGCCAGCAGTCTAGCGGGGGGGCCCTACGAGCAGTACTTC
CASSLAGGPYEQYF
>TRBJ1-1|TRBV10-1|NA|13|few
TGCGCCAGCAGTGAATCTATGAACACTGAAGCTTTCTTT
CASSESMNTEAFF
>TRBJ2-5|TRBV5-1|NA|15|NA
TGCGCCAGCAGCTTGTCAGGGCAGGCCCAAGAGACCCAGTACTTC
CASSLSGQAQETQYF
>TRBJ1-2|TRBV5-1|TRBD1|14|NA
TGCGCCAGCAGCTTGGGGGACAGGGAATATGGCTACACCTTC
CASSLGDREYGYTF
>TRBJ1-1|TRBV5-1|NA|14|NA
TGCGCCAGCAGCTTGGCCGGAGGTGAGACTGAAGCTTTCTTT
CASSLAGGETEAFF
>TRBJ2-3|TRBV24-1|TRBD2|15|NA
TGTGCCACCAGCACCACTAGCGGGGTGGCAGATACGCAGTATTTT
CATSTTSGVADTQYF
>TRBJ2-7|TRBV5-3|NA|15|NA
TGTGCCAGAAGCTTGAAGGGACACAAGTCCTACGAGCAGTACTTC
CARSLKGHKSYEQYF
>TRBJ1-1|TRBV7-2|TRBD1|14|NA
TGTGCCAGCAGCAGGGACAGGGGAGGGACTGAAGCTTTCTTT
CASSRDRGGTEAFF
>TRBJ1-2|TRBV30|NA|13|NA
TGTGCCTGGAGGATGGTGTCAGGGGAGGGCTACACCTTC
CAWRMVSGEGYTF
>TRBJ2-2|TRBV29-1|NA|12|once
TGCAGCGTTGAAGGATTAGGCGGGGAGCTGTTTTTT
CSVEGLGGELFF
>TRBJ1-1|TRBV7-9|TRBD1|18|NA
TGTGCCAGCAGCCCAATAGCGGGGACAGAGTCTTTGGACACTGAAGCTTTCTTT
CASSPIAGTESLDTEAFF
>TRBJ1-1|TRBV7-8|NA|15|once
TGTGCCAGCAGCTTAGCTTGGACACCGAACACTGAAGCTTTCTTT
CASSLAWTPNTEAFF
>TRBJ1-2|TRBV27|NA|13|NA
TGTGCCAGCAGTTCCCGGTCTAACTATGGCTACACCTTC
CASSSRSNYGYTF
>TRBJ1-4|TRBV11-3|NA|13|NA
TGTGCCAGCCGGGGGAAGACTAATGAAAAACTGTTTTTT
CASRGKTNEKLFF
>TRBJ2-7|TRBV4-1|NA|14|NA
TGCGCCAGCAGCCAAGAAGACAGGTCCTACGAGCAGTACTTC
CASSQEDRSYEQYF
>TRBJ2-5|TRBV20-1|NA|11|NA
TGCAGTGCTCCTTTACAGAGGACCCAGTACTTC
CSAPLQRTQYF
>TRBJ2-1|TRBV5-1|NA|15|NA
TGCGCCGGCAGCTTGGGTGGGAGCTCCTACAATGAGCAGTTCTTC
CAGSLGGSSYNEQFF
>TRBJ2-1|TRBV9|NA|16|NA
TGTGCCAGCAGCGTACAAGGGCTAGCGTTAAGAAATGAGCAGTTCTTC
CASSVQGLALRNEQFF
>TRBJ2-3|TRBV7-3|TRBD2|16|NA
TGTGCCAGCAGCTCCGGGACTAGCGGGGGCTCAGATACGCAGTATTTT
CASSSGTSGGSDTQYF
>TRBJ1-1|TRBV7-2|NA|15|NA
TGTGCCAGCAGCTTCCGCGTCCGCAATCAGGGAAGGGCTTTCTTT
CASSFRVRNQGRAFF
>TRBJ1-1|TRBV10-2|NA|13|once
TGCGCCAGCAGTGGCTTAATGAACACTGAAGCTTTCTTT
CASSGLMNTEAFF
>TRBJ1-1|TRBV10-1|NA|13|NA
TGCGCCAGCAGTGAACAGGGTGAGACTGAAGCTTTCTTT
CASSEQGETEAFF
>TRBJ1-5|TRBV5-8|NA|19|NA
TGTGCCAGCAGCTTGAAAGGAGGATCGGGGGGCGATTGGAATCAGCCCCAGCATTTT
CASSLKGGSGGDWNQPQHF
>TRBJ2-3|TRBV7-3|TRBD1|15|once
TGTGCCAGCAGGTCAGGGACAGGGCGGGGAGATACGCAGTATTTT
CASRSGTGRGDTQYF
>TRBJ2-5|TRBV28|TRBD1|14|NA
TGTGCCACATGCTCGGGACAGGGACATCGGACCCAGTACTTC
CATCSGQGHRTQYF
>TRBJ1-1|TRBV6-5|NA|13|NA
TGTGCCAGCAAAGGAAGTGGGAGCACTGAAGCTTTCTTT
CASKGSGSTEAFF
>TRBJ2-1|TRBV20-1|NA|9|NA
TGCAGTGCTGAGAATGAGCAGTTCTTC
CSAENEQFF
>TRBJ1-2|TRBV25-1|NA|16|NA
TGTGCCAGCAGTGAATTAGGGCAGGGCGAAAACTATGGCTACACCTTC
CASSELGQGENYGYTF
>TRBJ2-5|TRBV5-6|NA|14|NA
TGTGCCAGCAGCTTGGGGCAGTTTGAAGAGACCCAGTACTTC
CASSLGQFEETQYF
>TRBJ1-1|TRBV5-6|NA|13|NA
TGTGCCAGCAGCAGGATACGGGGAACTGAAGCTTTCTTT
CASSRIRGTEAFF
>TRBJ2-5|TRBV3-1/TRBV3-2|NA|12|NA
TGTGCCAGCAGCCTTTCTTCGGAGACCCAGTACTTC
CASSLSSETQYF
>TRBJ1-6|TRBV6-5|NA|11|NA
TGTGCCAGCTCATCTAATTCACCCCTCCACTTT
CASSSNSPLHF